The clone carrying this TCR beta chain was counted only a few times. Its cognate antigen is unknown. To make TCR beta libraries, researchers used iRepertoire HTBI primers and Arm-PCR of CDR3 regions. TCRdb re-called the multiplex PCR reads through MiXCR, storing one row per CDR3 protein. The sample holds approximately 400,000 distinct CDR3 sequences, about 15% seen once. This record comes from a study of regulatory T cells in long-lasting Graves disease. Points from the study as a whole: Preferential use of TRBV28, TRBJ1-2 and TRBJ2-5 was seen in persistent disease.

Time point: newly diagnosed GD, antithyroid drugs for less than 3 months. Making the TCR library involved RNA that had been extracted from PBMCs. V was cut by 1 base and J by 5 bases, with 11 bases left in between. From germline, CDR1 is LGHDT and CDR2 YNNKEL (reference sequence). The CDR3 is 14 residues long. These data also formed part of another study, on T cells in Graves' hyperthyroidism and ophthalmopathy. That paper states: Graves' hyperthyroidism showing no ophthalmopathy progression within 18 months was considered stable.

The V gene is TRBV3-1, the J gene TRBJ2-5; no clear D gene. The receptor comes from a woman in her 30s with Graves disease. This material consisted of peripheral blood mononuclear cells (PBMCs), taken at new diagnosis, from a patient treated with antithyroid drugs. The CDR3 DNA reads TGTGCCAGCAGCCAAGCGAGCTTAGGGGAGACCCAGTACTTC. This encodes CASSQASLGETQYF.